These 7 T cell receptor beta chains came from one sample sequenced in a study of T cell responses to AZD1222 COVID-19 vaccine. TCRdb keeps only in-frame clones here, not all; method: immunoSEQ multiplex PCR. The sample includes fewer than 150,000 clones, roughly 93% of them seen just once. This material consisted of peripheral blood, taken on day 0 of AZD1222 vaccination. The receptors were gathered from an adult in good health.

This clone has a single count. V usage is TRBV4-2 and J usage is TRBJ1-5, with D possibly TRBD1 on 5 matching bases. The CDR3 runs to 15 residues. Trimming shortened V by 0 bases and J by 9 bases, and 15 bases separated the two germline ends. Germline V lookup: CDR1 LGHNA, CDR2 YNFKEQ. This CDR3 reads CASSQDKGTRRPQHF. In nucleotides, the CDR3 is TGTGCCAGCAGCCAAGATAAGGGGACCAGGAGGCCCCAGCATTTT.

This chain connects TRBV3-1 (or the pseudogene TRBV3-2) to TRBJ2-1; the D gene is possibly TRBD2 (5 bases). The germline CDR1 and CDR2 sequences are LGHDT and YNNKEL (reference sequence). The CDR3 has 15 amino acids. V dropped 4 bases and J dropped 7 bases, with 17 bases sitting between them. The CDR3 DNA sequence: TGTGCCAGCAGCCCCCCTGGGGAGCGGTTAAATGAGCAGTTCTTC. This codes for CASSPPGERLNEQFF.

This rearrangement joins TRBV2 to TRBJ1-1; 8 bases match TRBD1. This CDR3 has 14 amino acids. V gave up 6 bases and J gave up 1 base; unmatched junction bases: 4. CDR1 and CDR2 (germline): SNHLY, FYNNEI. The CDR3 DNA reads TGTGCCAGCAGAAGGGACAGGAGGAACACTGAAGCTTTCTTT. Translation: CASRRDRRNTEAFF.

DNA for the CDR3: TGCGCCAGCAGCCAACGGTTTAACGTACAGGGCGGAGGGCAAGAGACCCAGTACTTC. This sequence encodes CASSQRFNVQGGGQETQYF. The chain uses TRBV4-1 and TRBJ2-5; perhaps D is TRBD1 or TRBD2 (6 bases each). The CDR3 has 19 amino acids. CDR1 and CDR2 (germline): MGHRA, YSYEKL. V lost 2 bases and J lost 2, with 24 bases in between.

The chain employs TRBV27 and TRBJ1-3; D may be TRBD1 (6 bases). V lost 3 bases, J lost 1 base, and 13 bases lay in between. The germline V gene has CDR1 MNHEY and CDR2 SMNVEV (reference sequence). The length of the CDR3 is 16 residues. CDR3 amino acids: CASSLAGGISGNTIYF. CDR3 sequence (DNA): TGTGCCAGCAGTTTGGCCGGGGGCATATCTGGAAACACCATATATTTT.

The chain is built from TRBV19 and TRBJ1-2; D is undetermined. Germline CDR1 and CDR2: LNHDA and SQIVND (reference sequence). Trimming left V 7 bases short and J 4 bases short, with 13 bases between. The CDR3 contains 13 residues. The CDR3 loop is CASTTIEGYGYTF. As DNA, the CDR3 is TGTGCCAGTACTACGATCGAGGGCTATGGCTACACCTTC.

The gene calls are TRBV14 and TRBJ1-6; tentative D call: TRBD1 (5 bases). Deletions cut 4 bases from V and 4 bases from J, with 11 bases between. Germline V gene lookup returns CDR1 SGHDN and CDR2 FVKESK. The CDR3 contains 15 residues. CDR3 coding DNA: TGTGCCAGCAGCCGGCGGGGGACTTATAATTCACCCCTCCACTTT. Protein sequence: CASSRRGTYNSPLHF.